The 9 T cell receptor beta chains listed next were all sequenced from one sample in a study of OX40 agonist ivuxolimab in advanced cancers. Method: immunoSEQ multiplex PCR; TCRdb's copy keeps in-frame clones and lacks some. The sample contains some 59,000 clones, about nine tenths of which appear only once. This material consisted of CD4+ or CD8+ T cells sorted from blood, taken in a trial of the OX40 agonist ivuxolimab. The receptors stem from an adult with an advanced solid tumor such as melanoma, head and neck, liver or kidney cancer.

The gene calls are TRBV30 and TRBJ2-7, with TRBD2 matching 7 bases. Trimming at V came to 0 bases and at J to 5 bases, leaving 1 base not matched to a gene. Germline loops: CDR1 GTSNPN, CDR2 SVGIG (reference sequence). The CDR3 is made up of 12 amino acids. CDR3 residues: CAWSVRGDEQYF. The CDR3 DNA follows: TGTGCCTGGAGTGTACGGGGGGACGAGCAGTACTTC.

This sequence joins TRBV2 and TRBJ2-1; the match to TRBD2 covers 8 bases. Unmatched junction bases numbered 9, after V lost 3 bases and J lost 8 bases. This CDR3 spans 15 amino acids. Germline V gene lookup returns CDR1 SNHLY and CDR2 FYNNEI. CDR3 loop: CASSDRGLAGDEQFF. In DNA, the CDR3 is TGTGCCAGCAGTGATCGGGGGCTAGCGGGCGATGAGCAGTTCTTC.

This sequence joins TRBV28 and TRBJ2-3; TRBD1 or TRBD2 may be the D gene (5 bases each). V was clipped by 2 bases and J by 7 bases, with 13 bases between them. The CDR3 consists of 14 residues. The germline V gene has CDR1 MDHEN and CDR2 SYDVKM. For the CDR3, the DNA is TGTGCCAGCAGTTTAATGGGGACCGGGAATACGCAGTATTTT. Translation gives CASSLMGTGNTQYF.

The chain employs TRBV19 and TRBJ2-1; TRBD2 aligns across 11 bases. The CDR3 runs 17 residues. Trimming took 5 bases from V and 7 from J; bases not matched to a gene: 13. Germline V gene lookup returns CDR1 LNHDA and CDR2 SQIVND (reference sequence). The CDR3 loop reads CASSRGIAGGPQNEQFF. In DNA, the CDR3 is TGTGCCAGTAGTCGCGGAATAGCGGGAGGGCCTCAAAATGAGCAGTTCTTC.

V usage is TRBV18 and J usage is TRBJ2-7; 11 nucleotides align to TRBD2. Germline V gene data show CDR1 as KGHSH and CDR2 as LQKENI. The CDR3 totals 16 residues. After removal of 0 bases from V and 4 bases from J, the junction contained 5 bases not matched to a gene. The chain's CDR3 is CASSPPSLAGGYEQYF. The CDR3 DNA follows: TGTGCCAGCTCACCACCGTCTCTAGCGGGAGGATACGAGCAGTACTTC.

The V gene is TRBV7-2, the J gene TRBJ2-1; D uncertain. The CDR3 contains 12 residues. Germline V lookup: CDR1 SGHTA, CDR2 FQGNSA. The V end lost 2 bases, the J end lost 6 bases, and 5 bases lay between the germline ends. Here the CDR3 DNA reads TGTGCCAGCAGCTTATTGAGCAATGAGCAGTTCTTC. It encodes CASSLLSNEQFF. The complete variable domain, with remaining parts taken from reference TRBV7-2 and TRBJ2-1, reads GAGVSQSPSNKVTEKGKDVELRCDPISGHTALYWYRQSLGQGLEFLIYFQGNSAPDKSGLPSDRFSAERTGGSVSTLTIQRTQQEDSAVYLCASSLLSNEQFFGPGTRLTVL.

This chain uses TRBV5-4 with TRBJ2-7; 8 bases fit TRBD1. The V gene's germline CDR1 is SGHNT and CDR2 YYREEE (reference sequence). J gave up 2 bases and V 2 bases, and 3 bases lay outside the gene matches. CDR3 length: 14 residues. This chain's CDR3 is CASSFRGQAYEQYF. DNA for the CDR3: TGTGCCAGCAGCTTTAGGGGACAGGCCTACGAGCAGTACTTC.

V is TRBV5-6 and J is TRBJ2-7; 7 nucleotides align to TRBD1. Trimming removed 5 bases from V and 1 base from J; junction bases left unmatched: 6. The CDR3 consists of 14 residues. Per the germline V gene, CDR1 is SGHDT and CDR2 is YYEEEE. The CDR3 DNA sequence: TGTGCCAGCAGGAGAACAGGGGATTCCTACGAGCAGTACTTC. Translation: CASRRTGDSYEQYF.

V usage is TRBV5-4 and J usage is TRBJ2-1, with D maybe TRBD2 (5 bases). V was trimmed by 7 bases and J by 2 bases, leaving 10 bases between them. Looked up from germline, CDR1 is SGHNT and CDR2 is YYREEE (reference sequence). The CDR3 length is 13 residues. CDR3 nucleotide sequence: TGTGCCAGCCGAACCGGGACCTACAATGAGCAGTTCTTC. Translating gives CASRTGTYNEQFF.